This entry concerns a single TCR beta chain. The antigen is not known. CDR1 and CDR2 from the germline V gene are SEHNR and FQNEAQ (reference sequence). This CDR3 has 13 residues. The junction had 2 bases not matched to a gene; V was cut back by 6 bases and J by 1 base. The data are from a study of tumor-infiltrating lymphocytes in primary liver carcinoma. Study details: Between about 4.2 and 10 cm across, the tumors were all of stage T1-T3 N0M0. Every sample contained roughly 3.65 to 7.13 million productive TCRbeta reads, and these numbers were similar from one tissue type to another.

TCR beta cDNA was made from 450 to 600 ng total RNA with a constant-region primer. Three nested multiplex PCR rounds, a slightly modified ARM-PCR, produced the libraries for TCR beta. TRBV1-TRBV30 forward primers and a C-beta reverse primer were used in the first two PCR rounds, which each ran for approximately 11 cycles. TCRdb re-analysed the multiplex PCR reads in MiXCR, keeping a single row per CDR3 protein. This table has fewer than 250,000 distinct CDR3 sequences, less than 65% appearing once. The blood RNA (from unsorted whole blood) was obtained, and germline DNA was also extracted. None of the patients had received treatment, and all had chronic HBV infection. General study points: Tumors significantly exceeded blood in top-250-clone fraction (p = 0.039).

This TCR derives from a woman aged 55-69 years with primary liver carcinoma and hepatitis B virus infection. Source material: peripheral blood. The J gene is TRBJ1-1, the V gene TRBV7-9; TRBD1 agrees at 7 bases. The CDR3 protein is CASREGANTEAFF. CDR3 DNA sequence: TGTGCCAGCAGGGAGGGGGCGAACACTGAAGCTTTCTTT.